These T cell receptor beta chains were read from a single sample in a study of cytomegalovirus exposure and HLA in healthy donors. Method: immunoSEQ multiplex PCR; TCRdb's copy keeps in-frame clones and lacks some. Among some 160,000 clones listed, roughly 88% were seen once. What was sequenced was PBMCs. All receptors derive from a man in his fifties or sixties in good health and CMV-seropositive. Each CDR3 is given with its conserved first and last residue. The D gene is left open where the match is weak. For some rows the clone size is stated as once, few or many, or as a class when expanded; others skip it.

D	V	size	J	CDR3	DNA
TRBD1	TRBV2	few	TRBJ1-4	CASRGQGLGNEKLFF	TGTGCCAGCAGGGGACAGGGCCTCGGTAATGAAAAACTGTTTTTT
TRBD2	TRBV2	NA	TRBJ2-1	CASSDRTSGRNEQFF	TGTGCCAGCAGTGACCGGACTAGCGGGAGGAATGAGCAGTTCTTC
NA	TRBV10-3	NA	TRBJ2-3	CAISESFSTGTDTQYF	TGTGCCATCAGTGAGTCATTCTCTACAGGCACAGATACGCAGTATTTT
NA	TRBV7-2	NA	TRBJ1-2	CASSLRAYGYTF	TGTGCCAGCAGCTTGCGAGCCTATGGCTACACCTTC
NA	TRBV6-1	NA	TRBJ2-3	CASSASQRNPSTDTQYF	TGTGCCAGCAGTGCCTCCCAGCGGAACCCTAGCACAGATACGCAGTATTTT
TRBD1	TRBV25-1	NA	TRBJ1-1	CASSEFTKAGGAQEAFF	TGTGCCAGCAGTGAATTTACCAAGGCAGGGGGAGCCCAGGAAGCTTTCTTT
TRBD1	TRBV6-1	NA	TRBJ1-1	CASNGRQGVRTEAFF	TGTGCCAGCAACGGGCGACAGGGGGTTAGGACTGAAGCTTTCTTT
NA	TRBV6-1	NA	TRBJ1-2	CASSEALQGLPRGYTF	TGTGCCAGCAGTGAAGCGCTTCAGGGACTCCCGCGAGGCTACACCTTC
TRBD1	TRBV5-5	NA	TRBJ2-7	CASSWDRELTYEQYF	TGTGCCAGCAGCTGGGACAGGGAGTTGACCTACGAGCAGTACTTC
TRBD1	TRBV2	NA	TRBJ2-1	CASGGQGGGEQFF	TGTGCCAGCGGGGGACAGGGGGGAGGTGAGCAGTTCTTC
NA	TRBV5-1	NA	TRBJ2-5	CASSLFPPTGTEKETQYF	TGCGCCAGCAGCCTATTCCCACCGACCGGGACTGAAAAAGAGACCCAGTACTTC
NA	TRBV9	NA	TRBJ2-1	CASSVGGSYNEQFF	TGTGCCAGCAGCGTAGGGGGCAGCTACAATGAGCAGTTCTTC
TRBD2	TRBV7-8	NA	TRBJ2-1	CASSLGTSGRGNEQFF	TGTGCCAGCAGCCTCGGGACTAGCGGGAGGGGTAATGAGCAGTTCTTC
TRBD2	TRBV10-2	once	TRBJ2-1	CASKAGGVFDEQFF	TGCGCCAGCAAAGCGGGAGGCGTTTTTGATGAGCAGTTCTTC
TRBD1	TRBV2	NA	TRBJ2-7	CATVRKTGQGVTYEQYF	TGTGCCACCGTAAGAAAAACAGGACAGGGGGTAACCTACGAGCAGTACTTC
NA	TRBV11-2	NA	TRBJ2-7	CASSLGPTYEQYF	TGTGCCAGCAGCTTAGGGCCAACCTACGAGCAGTACTTC
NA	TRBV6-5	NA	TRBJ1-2	CASSTDGGYGYTF	TGTGCCAGCAGCACTGACGGGGGGTATGGCTACACCTTC
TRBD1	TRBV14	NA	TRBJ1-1	CASSQDGLTGTEAFF	TGTGCCAGCAGCCAAGACGGGCTGACAGGGACTGAAGCTTTCTTT